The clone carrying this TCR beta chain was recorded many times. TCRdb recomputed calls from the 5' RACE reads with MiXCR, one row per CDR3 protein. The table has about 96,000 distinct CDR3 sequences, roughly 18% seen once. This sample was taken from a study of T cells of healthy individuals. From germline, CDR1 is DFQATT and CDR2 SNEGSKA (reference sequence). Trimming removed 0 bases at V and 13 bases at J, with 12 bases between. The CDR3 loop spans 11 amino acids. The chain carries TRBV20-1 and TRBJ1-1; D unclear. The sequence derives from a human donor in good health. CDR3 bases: TGCAGTGCTAGAGATCTAGGGAACGATTTCTTT. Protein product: CSARDLGNDFF.